A single sample gave rise to the 17 T cell receptor beta chains below, sequenced in a study of blood T cell repertoires in COVID-19 (dated by TCRdb to 2018 to 2020). The library relied on the immunoSEQ multiplex PCR assay. TCRdb re-hosts the immuneACCESS table, in-frame sequences only. Its copies lack some clones; in the studies checked, an unresolved V gene accounts for under half of them, and the cause for the rest is not known. A total of roughly 160,000 clones appear in this sample, over 80% of them only once. In total, the top ten clones hold 2.9% of the sample. Sequencing was done on a sample of peripheral blood. The receptors originated from a woman aged 55-70 years with acute or convalescent COVID-19.

The chain is built from TRBV14 and TRBJ1-2; TRBD1 is a possible D gene (6 bases). CDR3 length equals 15 residues. V lost 0 bases, J lost 9 bases, and 17 bases lay in between. Germline CDR1 SGHDN, CDR2 FVKESK. CDR3 sequence: CASSQELGAGNSYTF. Written as DNA, the CDR3 is TGTGCCAGCAGCCAAGAATTGGGGGCAGGGAATAGCTACACCTTC.

The rearrangement links TRBV9 to TRBJ1-5; D is perhaps TRBD1 (6 bases). V lost 4 bases and J 7 bases, leaving 18 bases between the germline ends. CDR1 SGDLS and CDR2 YYNGEE come from the germline V gene. CDR3 length: 15 amino acids. CDR3 loop: CASSQGGGMRQPQHF. CDR3 nucleotides: TGTGCCAGCAGCCAAGGGGGGGGCATGAGGCAGCCCCAGCATTTT.

The chain is built from TRBV4-2 and TRBJ2-3; TRBD1 is a possible D gene (6 bases). Germline CDR1 is LGHNA and CDR2 is YNFKEQ. The germline V and J ends were trimmed by 6 bases and 4 bases, with 11 bases remaining between them. There are 13 residues in the CDR3. The CDR3 protein is CASRPQGPDTQYF. In DNA form, the CDR3 reads TGTGCCAGCAGACCACAGGGTCCAGATACGCAGTATTTT.

With respect to this clone: The sample carries other DNA sequences with the same CDR3. The V gene is TRBV5-1, the J gene TRBJ1-2, with a tentative D call TRBD1 (6 bases). With 0 bases removed from V and 8 bases from J, the gap between germline ends came to 14 bases. The CDR3 loop spans 14 amino acids. Germline V gene lookup returns CDR1 SGHRS and CDR2 YFSETQ. The CDR3 DNA reads TGCGCCAGCAGCTTGGAGGGACAAGGTGGCGGCTACACCTTC. This gives the protein CASSLEGQGGGYTF.

V usage is TRBV6-5 and J usage is TRBJ2-7; possibly TRBD2 for D (5 bases). Per germline, CDR1 MNHEY and CDR2 SVGAGI. This CDR3 comprises 13 residues. V was shortened by 6 bases and J by 1 base, with 10 bases between the two germline ends. The CDR3 region is CASRTPGSYEQYF. CDR3 in DNA: TGTGCCAGCAGGACGCCGGGGTCCTACGAGCAGTACTTC.

This chain joins TRBV7-3 and TRBJ2-3, with 12 positions matching TRBD2. V lost 1 base, J lost 3 bases, and 8 bases stayed unmatched. This CDR3 is built from 18 residues. Germline CDR1 is SGHTA and CDR2 is FQGTGA. The CDR3 DNA reads as TGTGCCAGCAGCTTAATGCCTAGCGGGGGGGCCTTGACAGATACGCAGTATTTT. This sequence encodes CASSLMPSGGALTDTQYF.

This clone was seen a single time. The rearrangement joins TRBV11-2 to TRBJ2-1; D not resolved. The V end was cut by 6 bases, the J end by 3 bases, with 9 bases between. This CDR3 contains 13 residues. CDR1 is SGHAT, CDR2 FQNNGV, per germline. The CDR3 DNA sequence: TGTGCCAGCAGGATCAGTCACTACAATGAGCAGTTCTTC. Its translation is CASRISHYNEQFF.

This clone was seen a handful of times. The V and J genes are TRBV7-2 and TRBJ2-7; the match to TRBD2 covers 11 bases. J lost 2 bases, V lost 5 bases, and 8 bases had no gene match. Germline V gene lookup returns CDR1 SGHTA and CDR2 FQGNSA. CDR3 length equals 16 residues. Here the CDR3 reads CASSPVLAGETYEQYF. The CDR3 DNA follows: TGTGCCAGCAGCCCCGTACTAGCGGGGGAAACCTACGAGCAGTACTTC.

V and J are TRBV10-3 and TRBJ2-1, with D unclear. The germline V gene has CDR1 ENHRY and CDR2 SYGVKD. V was cut by 4 bases and J by 0 bases, with 7 bases left in between. The CDR3 sequence is 14 residues long. The CDR3 DNA reads TGTGCCATCAGTGCCGATAGCTCCTACAATGAGCAGTTCTTC. It translates to CAISADSSYNEQFF.

This sequence joins TRBV7-2 and TRBJ2-1; 9 positions match TRBD1. The germline CDR1 and CDR2 sequences are SGHTA and FQGNSA. V shed 2 bases and J 2 bases; nucleotides not matched to a gene: 1. This CDR3 has 15 residues. CDR3 bases: TGTGCCAGCAGCTTATGGACAGGGGCCTACAATGAGCAGTTCTTC. It codes for CASSLWTGAYNEQFF.

The chain couples TRBV7-2 to TRBJ2-4; D not resolved. Germline loops: CDR1 SGHTA, CDR2 FQGNSA. The germline V and J ends were trimmed by 6 bases and 0 bases, with 12 bases remaining between them. This CDR3 is 15 amino acids long. CDR3 protein: CASRIPGLAKNIQYF. CDR3 sequence (DNA): TGTGCCAGCAGGATCCCAGGCCTAGCCAAAAACATTCAGTACTTC.

The gene calls are TRBV21-1 and TRBJ2-5; the D call of TRBD2 is as the table states it, not checked on the DNA. TRBV21-1 is a documented pseudogene. This CDR3 region has 13 residues. CDR3 coding DNA: TGTGCCAGCAGCAAAGGGACTCAAGAGACCCAGTACTTC. Translating it yields CASSKGTQETQYF.

The chain joins TRBV3-1 (or the pseudogene TRBV3-2) to TRBJ2-2; a weak D match, TRBD2 (6 bases). The CDR3 sequence is 15 residues long. Between the trimmed V and J ends, which lost 1 base and 4 bases, there was a span of 10 bases. Germline-derived CDR1 and CDR2 are LGHDT and YNNKEL (reference sequence). CDR3 residues: CASSQAGLSTGELFF. DNA for the CDR3: TGTGCCAGCAGCCAAGCGGGACTTAGCACCGGGGAGCTGTTTTTT.

The chain combines TRBV11-3 with TRBJ2-2; 7 bases match TRBD1. V shed 5 bases, J shed 2 bases, and the junction held 5 bases outside the gene matches. This CDR3 is 15 amino acids long. Germline lookup yields CDR1 SGHNT and CDR2 YENEEA. Here the CDR3 reads CASSPRQGNTGELFF. The CDR3 DNA reads TGTGCCAGCAGCCCCCGACAGGGAAACACCGGGGAGCTGTTTTTT.

The chain links TRBV19 to TRBJ2-7; a possible D gene is TRBD1 (6 bases). CDR1 is LNHDA and CDR2 is SQIVND in the germline V gene (reference sequence). V was pared by 1 base and J by 2 bases, with 9 bases between. The CDR3 is 14 amino acids. The CDR3 loop reads CASSIVGTTYEQYF. The CDR3 nucleotides read TGTGCCAGTAGTATAGTGGGGACAACCTACGAGCAGTACTTC.

The chain combines TRBV3-1 (or the pseudogene TRBV3-2) with TRBJ1-1; 8 bases are a match to TRBD1. CDR1 LGHDT and CDR2 YNNKEL come from the germline V gene (reference sequence). V trimming: 5 bases; J trimming: 5 bases; junction bases outside the gene matches: 1. The CDR3 is made up of 12 amino acids. In nucleotides, the CDR3 is TGTGCCAGCAGCGACAGGGGTACTGAAGCTTTCTTT. Protein sequence: CASSDRGTEAFF.

J is TRBJ2-2 and V is TRBV10-3; D not certain. Germline CDR1 ENHRY, CDR2 SYGVKD. The CDR3 loop spans 13 amino acids. V lost 8 bases to trimming and J lost 2 bases, with 9 bases between them. Here the CDR3 DNA reads TGTGCCATCTCCCCAAAAAACACCGGGGAGCTGTTTTTT. Translation gives CAISPKNTGELFF.